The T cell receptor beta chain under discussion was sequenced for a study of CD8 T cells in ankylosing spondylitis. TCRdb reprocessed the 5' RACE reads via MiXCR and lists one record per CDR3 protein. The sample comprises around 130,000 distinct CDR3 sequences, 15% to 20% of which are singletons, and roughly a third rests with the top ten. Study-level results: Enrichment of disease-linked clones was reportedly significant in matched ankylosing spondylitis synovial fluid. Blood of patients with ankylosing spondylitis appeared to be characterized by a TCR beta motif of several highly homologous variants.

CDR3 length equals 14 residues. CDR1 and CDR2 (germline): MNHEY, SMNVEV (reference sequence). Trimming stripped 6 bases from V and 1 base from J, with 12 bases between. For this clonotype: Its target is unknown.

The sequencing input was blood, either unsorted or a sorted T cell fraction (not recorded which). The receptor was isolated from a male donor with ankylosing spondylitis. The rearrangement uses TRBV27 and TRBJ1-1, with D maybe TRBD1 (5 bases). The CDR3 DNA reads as TGTGCCAGCAGACTCAGGGCCGAGAACACTGAAGCTTTCTTT. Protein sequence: CASRLRAENTEAFF.